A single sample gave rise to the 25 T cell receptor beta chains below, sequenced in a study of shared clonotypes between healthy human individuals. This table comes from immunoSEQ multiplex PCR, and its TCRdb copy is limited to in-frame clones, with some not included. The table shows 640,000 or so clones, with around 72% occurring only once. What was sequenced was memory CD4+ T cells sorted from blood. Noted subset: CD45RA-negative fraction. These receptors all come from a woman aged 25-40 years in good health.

CDR3 in DNA: TGTGCCAGCAGCTTCGACCCTCAGGCCACGGGGACCCAGTACTTC. Amino acid sequence: CASSFDPQATGTQYF. This chain connects TRBV5-4 to TRBJ2-5; D is unresolved. Trimming took 2 bases from V and 7 from J, leaving 18 bases between them. The CDR3 sequence is 15 residues long. Per germline, CDR1 SGHNT and CDR2 YYREEE (reference sequence). The full variable domain, its missing parts supplied by reference TRBV5-4 and TRBJ2-5, is ETGVTQSPTHLIKTRGQQVTLRCSSQSGHNTVSWYQQALGQGPQFIFQYYREEENGRGNFPPRFSGLQFPNYSSELNVNALELDDSALYLCASSFDPQATGTQYFGPGTRLLVL.

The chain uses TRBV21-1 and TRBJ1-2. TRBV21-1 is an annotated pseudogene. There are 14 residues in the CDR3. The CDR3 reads CASSKRGGVDGYTF. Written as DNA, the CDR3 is TGTGCCAGCAGCAAACGGGGGGGCGTAGATGGCTACACCTTC.

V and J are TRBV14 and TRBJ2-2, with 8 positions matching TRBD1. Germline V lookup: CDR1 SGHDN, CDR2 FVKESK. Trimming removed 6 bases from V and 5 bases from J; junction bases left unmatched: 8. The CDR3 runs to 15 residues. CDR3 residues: CASSHGQGRTGELFF. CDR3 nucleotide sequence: TGTGCCAGCAGTCACGGACAGGGTCGAACCGGGGAGCTGTTTTTT.

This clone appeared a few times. CDR3 amino acids: CASSPWTGGAKNIQYF. DNA of the CDR3: TGTGCCAGCAGCCCCTGGACAGGGGGAGCCAAAAACATTCAGTACTTC. The chain has TRBV7-9 and TRBJ2-4; TRBD1 matches at 10 bases. Germline CDR1 and CDR2: SEHNR and FQNEAQ (reference sequence). Losses at the gene ends were 5 bases for V and 0 bases for J; bases not matched to a gene: 4. The CDR3 consists of 16 residues. The complete variable domain, with remaining parts taken from reference TRBV7-9 and TRBJ2-4, reads DTGVSQNPRHKITKRGQNVTFRCDPISEHNRLYWYRQTLGQGPEFLTYFQNEAQLEKSRLLSDRFSAERPKGSFSTLEIQRTEQGDSAMYLCASSPWTGGAKNIQYFGAGTRLSVL.

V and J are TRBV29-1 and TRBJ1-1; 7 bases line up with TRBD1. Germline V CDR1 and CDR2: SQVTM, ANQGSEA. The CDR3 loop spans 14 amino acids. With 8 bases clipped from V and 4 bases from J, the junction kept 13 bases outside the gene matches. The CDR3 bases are TGCAGCATAACAGGGGTCCTGGCCAGCACTGAAGCTTTCTTT. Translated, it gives CSITGVLASTEAFF.

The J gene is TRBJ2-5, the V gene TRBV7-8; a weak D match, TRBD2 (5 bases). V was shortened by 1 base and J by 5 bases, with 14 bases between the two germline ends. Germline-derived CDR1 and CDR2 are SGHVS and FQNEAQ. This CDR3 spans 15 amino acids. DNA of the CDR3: TGTGCCAGCAGCTTAGTGTATGACTATCGGGAGACCCAGTACTTC. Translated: CASSLVYDYRETQYF.

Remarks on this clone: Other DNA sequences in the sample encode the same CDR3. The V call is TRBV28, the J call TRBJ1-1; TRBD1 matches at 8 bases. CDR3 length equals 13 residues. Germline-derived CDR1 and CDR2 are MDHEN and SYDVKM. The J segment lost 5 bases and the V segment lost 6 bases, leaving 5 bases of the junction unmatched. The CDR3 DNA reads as TGTGCCAGCAGCCAGGACAGGGTGACTGAAGCTTTCTTT. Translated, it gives CASSQDRVTEAFF.

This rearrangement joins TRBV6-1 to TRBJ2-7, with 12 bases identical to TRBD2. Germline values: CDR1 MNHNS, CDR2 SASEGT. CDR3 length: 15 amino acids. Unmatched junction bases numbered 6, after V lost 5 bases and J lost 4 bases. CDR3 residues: CASSSPSGRGYEQYF. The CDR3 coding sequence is TGTGCCAGCAGTTCACCTAGCGGGAGGGGGTACGAGCAGTACTTC.

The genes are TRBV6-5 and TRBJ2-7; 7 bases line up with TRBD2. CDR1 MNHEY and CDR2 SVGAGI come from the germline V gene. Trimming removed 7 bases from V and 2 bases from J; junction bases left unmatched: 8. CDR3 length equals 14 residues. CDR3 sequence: CASKRGSGTYEQYF. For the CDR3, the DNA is TGTGCCAGCAAGCGCGGGAGCGGGACCTACGAGCAGTACTTC.

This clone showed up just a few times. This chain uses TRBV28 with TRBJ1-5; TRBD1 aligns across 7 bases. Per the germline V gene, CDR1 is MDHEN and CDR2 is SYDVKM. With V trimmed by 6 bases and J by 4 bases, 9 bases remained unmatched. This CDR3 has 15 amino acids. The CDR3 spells CASRQQGQNNQPQHF. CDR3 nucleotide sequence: TGTGCCAGCAGACAGCAGGGACAGAATAATCAGCCCCAGCATTTT. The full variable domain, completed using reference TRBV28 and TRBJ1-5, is DVKVTQSSRYLVKRTGEKVFLECVQDMDHENMFWYRQDPGLGLRLIYFSYDVKMKEKGDIPEGYSVSREKKERFSLILESASTNQTSMYLCASRQQGQNNQPQHFGDGTRLSIL.

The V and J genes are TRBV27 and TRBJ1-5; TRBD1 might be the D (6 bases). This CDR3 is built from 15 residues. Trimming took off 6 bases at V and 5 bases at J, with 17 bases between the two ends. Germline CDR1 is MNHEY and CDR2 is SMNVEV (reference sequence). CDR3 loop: CASSPRQAEHQPQHF. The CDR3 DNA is TGTGCCAGCAGCCCCCGACAGGCGGAACATCAGCCCCAGCATTTT.

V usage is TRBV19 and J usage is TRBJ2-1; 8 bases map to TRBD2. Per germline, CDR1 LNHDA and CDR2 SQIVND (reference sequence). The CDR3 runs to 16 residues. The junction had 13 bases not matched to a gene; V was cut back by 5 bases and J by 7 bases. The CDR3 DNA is TGTGCCAGTAGTTCTACAGCGGGAGCTTTTTGGAATGAGCAGTTCTTC. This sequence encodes CASSSTAGAFWNEQFF.

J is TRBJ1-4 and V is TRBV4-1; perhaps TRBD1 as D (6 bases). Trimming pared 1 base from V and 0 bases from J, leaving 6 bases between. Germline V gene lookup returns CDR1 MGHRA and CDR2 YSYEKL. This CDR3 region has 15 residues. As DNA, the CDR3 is TGCGCCAGCAGCCAAGGGGGGCCAACTAATGAAAAACTGTTTTTT. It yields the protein CASSQGGPTNEKLFF.

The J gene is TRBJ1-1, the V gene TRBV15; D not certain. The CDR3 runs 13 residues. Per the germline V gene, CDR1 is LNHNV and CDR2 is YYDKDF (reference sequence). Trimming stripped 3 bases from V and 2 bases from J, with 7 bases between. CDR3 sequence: CATSRRKNTEAFF. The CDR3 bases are TGTGCCACCAGCAGGCGGAAAAACACTGAAGCTTTCTTT.

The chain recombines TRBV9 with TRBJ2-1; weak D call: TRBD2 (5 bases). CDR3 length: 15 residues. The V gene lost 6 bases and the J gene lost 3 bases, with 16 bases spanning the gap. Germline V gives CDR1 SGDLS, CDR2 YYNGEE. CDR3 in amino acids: CASTPSQRNYNEQFF. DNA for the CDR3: TGTGCCAGCACCCCGAGCCAGCGGAACTACAATGAGCAGTTCTTC. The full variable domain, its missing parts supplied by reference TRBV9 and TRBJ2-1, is DSGVTQTPKHLITATGQRVTLRCSPRSGDLSVYWYQQSLDQGLQFLIQYYNGEERAKGNILERFSAQQFPDLHSELNLSSLELGDSALYFCASTPSQRNYNEQFFGPGTRLTVL.

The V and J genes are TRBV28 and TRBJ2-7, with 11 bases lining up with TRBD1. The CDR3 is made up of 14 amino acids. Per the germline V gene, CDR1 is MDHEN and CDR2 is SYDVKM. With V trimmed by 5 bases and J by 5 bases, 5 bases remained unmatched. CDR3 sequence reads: CASSAGTGGNEQYF. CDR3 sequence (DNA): TGTGCCAGCAGTGCCGGGACAGGGGGGAACGAGCAGTACTTC.

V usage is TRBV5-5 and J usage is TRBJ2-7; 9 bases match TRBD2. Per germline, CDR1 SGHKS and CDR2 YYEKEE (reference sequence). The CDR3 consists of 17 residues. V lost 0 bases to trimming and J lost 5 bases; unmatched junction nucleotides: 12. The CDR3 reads CASSLEYLAGRRNEQYF. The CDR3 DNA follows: TGTGCCAGCAGCTTGGAGTATCTAGCGGGAAGGCGCAACGAGCAGTACTTC. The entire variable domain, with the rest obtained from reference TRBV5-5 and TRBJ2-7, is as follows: DAGVTQSPTHLIKTRGQQVTLRCSPISGHKSVSWYQQVLGQGPQFIFQYYEKEERGRGNFPDRFSARQFPNYSSELNVNALLLGDSALYLCASSLEYLAGRRNEQYFGPGTRLTVT.

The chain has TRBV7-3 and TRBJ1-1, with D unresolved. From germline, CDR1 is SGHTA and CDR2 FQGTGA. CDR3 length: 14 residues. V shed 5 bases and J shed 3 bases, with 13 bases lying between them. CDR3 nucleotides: TGTGCCAGCAGCCGCGACGGCTGGGACACTGAAGCTTTCTTT. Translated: CASSRDGWDTEAFF. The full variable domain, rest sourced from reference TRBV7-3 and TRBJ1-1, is GAGVSQTPSNKVTEKGKYVELRCDPISGHTALYWYRQSLGQGPEFLIYFQGTGAADDSGLPNDRFFAVRPEGSVSTLKIQRTERGDSAVYLCASSRDGWDTEAFFGQGTRLTVV.

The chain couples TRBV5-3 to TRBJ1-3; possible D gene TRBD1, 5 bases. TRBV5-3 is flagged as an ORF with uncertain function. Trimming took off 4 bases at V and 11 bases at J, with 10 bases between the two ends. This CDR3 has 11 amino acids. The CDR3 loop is CARSRGCAIYF. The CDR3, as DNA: TGTGCCAGAAGCCGGGGCTGCGCCATATATTTT.

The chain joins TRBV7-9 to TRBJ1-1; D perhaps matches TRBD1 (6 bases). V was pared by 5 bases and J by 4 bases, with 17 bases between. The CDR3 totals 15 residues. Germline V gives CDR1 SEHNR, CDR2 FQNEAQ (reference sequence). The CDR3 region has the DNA TGTGCCAGCAGCGCATCCGGGACACCATCCACTGAAGCTTTCTTT. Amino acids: CASSASGTPSTEAFF.

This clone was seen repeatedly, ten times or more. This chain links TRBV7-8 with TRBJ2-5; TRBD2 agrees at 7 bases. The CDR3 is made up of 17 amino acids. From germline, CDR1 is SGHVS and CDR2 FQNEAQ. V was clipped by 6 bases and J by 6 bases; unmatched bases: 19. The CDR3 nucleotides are TGTGCCAGCAGAAATGGCGGGGCTGGGGCTAGCGGACAGACCCAGTACTTC. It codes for CASRNGGAGASGQTQYF. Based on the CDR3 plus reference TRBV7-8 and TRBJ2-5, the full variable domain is GAGVSQSPRYKVAKRGQDVALRCDPISGHVSLFWYQQALGQGPEFLTYFQNEAQLDKSGLPSDRFFAERPEGSVSTLKIQRTQQEDSAVYLCASRNGGAGASGQTQYFGPGTRLLVL.

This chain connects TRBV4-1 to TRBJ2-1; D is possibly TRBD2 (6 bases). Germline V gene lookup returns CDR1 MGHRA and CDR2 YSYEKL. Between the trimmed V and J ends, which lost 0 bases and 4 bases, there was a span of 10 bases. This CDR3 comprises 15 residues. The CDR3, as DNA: TGCGCCAGCAGCCAAGAAGCTAGCGCGTACAATGAGCAGTTCTTC. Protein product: CASSQEASAYNEQFF.

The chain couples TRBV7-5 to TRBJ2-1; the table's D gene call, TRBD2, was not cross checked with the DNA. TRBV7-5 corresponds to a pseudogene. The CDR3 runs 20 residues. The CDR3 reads CVRSLVVTSGRISSYNEQFF. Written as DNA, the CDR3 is TGTGTCAGAAGCTTAGTGGTAACTAGCGGGAGGATTAGCTCCTACAATGAGCAGTTCTTC.

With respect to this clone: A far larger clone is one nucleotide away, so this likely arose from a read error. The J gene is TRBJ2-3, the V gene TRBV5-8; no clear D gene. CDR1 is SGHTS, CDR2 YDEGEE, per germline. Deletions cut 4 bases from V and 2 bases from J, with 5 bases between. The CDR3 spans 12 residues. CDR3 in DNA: TGTGCCAGCAGCCCCGACACAGATACGCAGTATTTT. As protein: CASSPDTDTQYF.

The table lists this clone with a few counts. This CDR3 reads CASSDRGPNIQYF. The CDR3 nucleotides read TGTGCCAGTAGTGATAGGGGGCCAAACATTCAGTACTTC. The genes are TRBV19 and TRBJ2-4, with 7 nucleotides matching TRBD1. V lost 5 bases and J lost 6; bases outside the gene matches: 4. The CDR3 runs to 13 residues. Germline CDR1 and CDR2: LNHDA and SQIVND (reference sequence).